Below, 17 T cell receptor beta chains from the same sample are listed, as sequenced in a study of regulatory T cells in long-lasting Graves disease. TCR beta libraries were built with iRepertoire HTBI primers and Arm-PCR of CDR3 regions. TCRdb independently ran MiXCR on the multiplex PCR reads; one entry per CDR3 protein. The repertoire consists of 500,000 or so distinct CDR3 sequences, with 16% occurring once and the leading ten covering over 9%. Regarding time point: newly diagnosed GD, antithyroid drugs for less than 3 months. RNA isolated from PBMCs was used to make the TCR library. The data also belong to a second study, concerning T cells in Graves' hyperthyroidism and ophthalmopathy.

Sample: peripheral blood mononuclear cells (PBMCs), taken at new diagnosis, from a patient treated with antithyroid drugs. All receptors come from a man aged 35 to 55 with Graves disease.

This clonotype was seen at least ten times. This chain connects TRBV5-1 to TRBJ2-3; 7 nucleotides match TRBD1. There are 15 residues in the CDR3. V lost 2 bases, J lost 3 bases, and 6 bases stayed unmatched. Germline values: CDR1 SGHRS, CDR2 YFSETQ. The CDR3: CASSLDRARTDTQYF. In DNA, the CDR3 is TGCGCCAGCAGCTTAGACAGGGCTCGAACAGATACGCAGTATTTT.

This clonotype was detected ten times or more. V and J are TRBV11-2 and TRBJ2-5, with 14 nucleotides matching TRBD2. J lost 4 bases, V lost 5 bases, and 9 bases had no gene match. CDR1 is SGHAT, CDR2 FQNNGV, per germline. The CDR3 covers 17 residues. As DNA, the CDR3 is TGTGCCAGCAGCCCCGGGACTAGCGGGAGTATTTCAGAGACCCAGTACTTC. Protein: CASSPGTSGSISETQYF.

This clonotype was counted at least ten times. The chain joins TRBV11-2 to TRBJ1-1; D not resolved. This CDR3 is built from 15 residues. Germline V gives CDR1 SGHAT, CDR2 FQNNGV. V was shortened by 0 bases and J by 1 base, with 9 bases between the two germline ends. CDR3 DNA sequence: TGTGCCAGCAGCTTAGACCCGGGTAGGAACACTGAAGCTTTCTTT. Its protein product is CASSLDPGRNTEAFF. The variable domain in full, with the rest retrieved from reference TRBV11-2 and TRBJ1-1, is EAGVAQSPRYKIIEKRQSVAFWCNPISGHATLYWYQQILGQGPKLLIQFQNNGVVDDSQLPKDRFSAERLKGVDSTLKIQPAKLEDSAVYLCASSLDPGRNTEAFFGQGTRLTVV.

J is TRBJ2-1 and V is TRBV28; D may be TRBD1 (7 bases). Germline V gives CDR1 MDHEN, CDR2 SYDVKM. The CDR3 length is 14 residues. Trimming removed 7 bases at V and 9 bases at J, with 19 bases between. The CDR3 DNA is TGTGCCAGCAAGGATCTCGGGCGGGACAGTGAGCAGTTCTTC. As protein: CASKDLGRDSEQFF.

Many counts were recorded for this clonotype. The chain has TRBV6-1 and TRBJ1-2; 8 bases are shared with TRBD1. The CDR3 has 15 residues. Germline CDR1 reads MNHNS; CDR2 reads SASEGT. Trimming at V came to 3 bases and at J to 4 bases, leaving 7 bases not matched to a gene. CDR3 protein: CASSDKFTGGYGYTF. CDR3 DNA: TGTGCCAGCAGTGACAAATTCACAGGGGGCTATGGCTACACCTTC.

The CDR3 loop is CASSKGPPLYNEQFF. DNA of the CDR3: TGTGCCAGTAGTAAAGGTCCACCCCTATACAATGAGCAGTTCTTC. The V and J genes are TRBV19 and TRBJ2-1; no clear D gene. The CDR3 length is 15 residues. CDR1 and CDR2 (germline): LNHDA, SQIVND (reference sequence). V was pared by 4 bases and J by 4 bases, with 14 bases between.

V gene TRBV29-1 combines with J gene TRBJ2-7; 8 bases align to TRBD2. The CDR3 is made up of 13 amino acids. V shed 1 base and J 2 bases; nucleotides not matched to a gene: 1. CDR1 is SQVTM, CDR2 ANQGSEA, per germline. The CDR3 region has the DNA TGCAGCGTTGAAGTGGGACTAGCCTACGAGCAGTACTTC. Its translation is CSVEVGLAYEQYF.

This rearrangement joins TRBV28 to TRBJ2-1; 7 bases match TRBD2. The V and J ends lost 6 bases and 6 bases, in that order; junction bases with no gene match: 5. The length of the CDR3 is 13 residues. Germline lookup yields CDR1 MDHEN and CDR2 SYDVKM. The CDR3: CASRLAWSNEQFF. DNA of the CDR3: TGTGCCAGCAGACTAGCGTGGAGCAATGAGCAGTTCTTC.

The chain is built from TRBV3-1 and TRBJ2-1; D not certain. CDR1 and CDR2 from the germline V gene are LGHDT and YNNKEL (reference sequence). Trimming cost V 1 base and J 10 bases, with 8 bases left between them. The CDR3 has 12 amino acids. In DNA form, the CDR3 reads TGTGCCAGCAGCCAAGGCCGGAGCGAGCAGTTCTTC. Translated, it gives CASSQGRSEQFF.

Many counts were recorded for this clonotype. The J gene is TRBJ2-7, the V gene TRBV7-2, with D uncertain. This CDR3 has 13 residues. Germline V gene sequence: CDR1 SGHTA, CDR2 FQGNSA. V was trimmed by 0 bases and J by 0 bases, leaving 3 bases between them. CDR3 DNA: TGTGCCAGCAGCTTAGCAGACTCCTACGAGCAGTACTTC. Translating gives CASSLADSYEQYF. Full variable domain (missing parts from reference TRBV7-2 and TRBJ2-7): GAGVSQSPSNKVTEKGKDVELRCDPISGHTALYWYRQSLGQGLEFLIYFQGNSAPDKSGLPSDRFSAERTGGSVSTLTIQRTQQEDSAVYLCASSLADSYEQYFGPGTRLTVT.

This clonotype turned up a few times. The V call is TRBV7-3, the J call TRBJ2-5; D uncertain. The length of the CDR3 is 16 residues. V was clipped by 2 bases and J by 5 bases, with 18 bases between them. Per the germline V gene, CDR1 is SGHTA and CDR2 is FQGTGA. Written as DNA, the CDR3 is TGTGCCAGCAGCTTATTACCGTTCAGCCCGACGGAGACCCAGTACTTC. This codes for CASSLLPFSPTETQYF.

In its sample, this clonotype was seen many times. The chain couples TRBV28 to TRBJ1-2; no definite D call. CDR3 length: 12 amino acids. The germline V gene has CDR1 MDHEN and CDR2 SYDVKM. Trimming took 1 base from V and 4 from J, leaving 4 bases between them. DNA for the CDR3: TGTGCCAGCAGTTTATCTCTCTATGGCTACACCTTC. Its protein product is CASSLSLYGYTF.

This clonotype was observed many times. The chain carries TRBV2 and TRBJ2-2; 14 nucleotides align to TRBD2. Trimming removed 6 bases from V and 6 bases from J; junction bases left unmatched: 9. CDR3 length: 17 amino acids. CDR1 is SNHLY, CDR2 FYNNEI, per germline. The CDR3 is CASRETSGRAGAGELFF. CDR3 in DNA: TGTGCCAGCAGGGAGACTAGCGGGAGGGCCGGGGCCGGGGAGCTGTTTTTT.

This chain connects TRBV6-2 or TRBV6-3 to TRBJ2-2; TRBD2 matches at 8 bases. Per the germline V gene, CDR1 is MNHEY and CDR2 is SVGEGT. V was pared by 6 bases and J by 8 bases, with 8 bases of the junction left unmatched. The CDR3 has 14 residues. This CDR3 reads CASSRTSIGGELFF. The CDR3 nucleotides read TGTGCCAGCAGCCGGACTAGCATTGGGGGGGAGCTGTTTTTT.

At least ten counts were recorded for this clonotype. V and J are TRBV20-1 and TRBJ1-4; D ambiguous. V was clipped by 7 bases and J by 0 bases, with 12 bases between them. This CDR3 spans 14 amino acids. Germline CDR1 is DFQATT and CDR2 is SNEGSKA (reference sequence). The CDR3 here is CSVPGIATNEKLFF. The CDR3, as DNA: TGCAGTGTTCCGGGGATTGCAACTAATGAAAAACTGTTTTTT.

This clonotype was counted ten times or more. J is TRBJ2-3 and V is TRBV11-2; unclear D gene. The DNA end lines up better with TRBJ2-1; the J call may be wrong. Germline loops: CDR1 SGHAT, CDR2 FQNNGV. CDR3 length: 14 amino acids. The CDR3: CASSLGYVPNEQFF. CDR3 coding DNA: TGTGCCAGCAGCCTAGGCTACGTCCCCAATGAGCAGTTCTTC.

Regarding this clonotype: A single base separates this from a much larger clone, so it may be a read error. J is TRBJ2-1 and V is TRBV6-2 or TRBV6-3; 8 bases match TRBD2. CDR1 and CDR2 from the germline V gene are MNHEY and SVGEGT. V lost 5 bases to trimming and J lost 9 bases; unmatched junction nucleotides: 12. The CDR3 loop spans 15 amino acids. The CDR3 is CASSRRGLVYLEQFF. CDR3 nucleotides: TGTGCCAGCAGTAGAAGGGGACTAGTTTATCTTGAGCAGTTCTTC.